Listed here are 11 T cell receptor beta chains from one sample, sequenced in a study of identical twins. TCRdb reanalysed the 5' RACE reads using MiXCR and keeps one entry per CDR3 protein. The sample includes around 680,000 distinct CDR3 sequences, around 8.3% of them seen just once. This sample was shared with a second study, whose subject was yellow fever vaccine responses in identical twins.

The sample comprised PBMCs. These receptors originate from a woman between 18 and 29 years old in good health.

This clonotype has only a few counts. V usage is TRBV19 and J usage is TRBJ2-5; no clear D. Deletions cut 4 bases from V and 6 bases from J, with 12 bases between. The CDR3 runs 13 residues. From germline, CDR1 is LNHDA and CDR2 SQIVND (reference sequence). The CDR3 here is CASSTNEGQTQYF. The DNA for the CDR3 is TGTGCCAGTAGTACAAACGAAGGACAGACCCAGTACTTC. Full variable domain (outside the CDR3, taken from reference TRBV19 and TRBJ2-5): DGGITQSPKYLFRKEGQNVTLSCEQNLNHDAMYWYRQDPGQGLRLIYYSQIVNDFQKGDIAEGYSVSREKKESFPLTVTSAQKNPTAFYLCASSTNEGQTQYFGPGTRLLVL.

CDR3 in amino acids: CASSQVFNQPQHF. The CDR3 coding sequence is TGTGCCAGCAGCCAAGTGTTCAATCAGCCCCAGCATTTT. V and J are TRBV3-1 and TRBJ1-5, with D uncertain. The V and J ends lost 1 base and 3 bases respectively, with 4 bases between them. The CDR3 spans 13 residues. Germline lookup yields CDR1 LGHDT and CDR2 YNNKEL (reference sequence).

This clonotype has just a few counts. CDR3 amino acids: CASSFFLGGETQYF. CDR3 sequence (DNA): TGTGCCAGCAGTTTTTTTCTGGGGGGGGAGACCCAGTACTTC. The J gene is TRBJ2-5, the V gene TRBV28; TRBD2 aligns across 7 bases. The CDR3 is 14 residues long. Germline-derived CDR1 and CDR2 are MDHEN and SYDVKM. The V segment lost 3 bases and the J segment 5 bases; nucleotides outside the gene matches: 6.

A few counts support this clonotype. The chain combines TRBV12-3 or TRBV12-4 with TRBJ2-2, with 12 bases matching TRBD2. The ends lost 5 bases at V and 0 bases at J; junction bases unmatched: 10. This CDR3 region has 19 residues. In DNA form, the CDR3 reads TGTGCCAGCAGTCCCCTTAAGGCTAGCGGGGGGGCGAACACCGGGGAGCTGTTTTTT. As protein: CASSPLKASGGANTGELFF.

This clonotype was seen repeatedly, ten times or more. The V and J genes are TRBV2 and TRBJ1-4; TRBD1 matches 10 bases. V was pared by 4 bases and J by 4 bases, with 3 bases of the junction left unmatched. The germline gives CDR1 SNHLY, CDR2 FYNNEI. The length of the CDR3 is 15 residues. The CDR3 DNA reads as TGTGCCAGCAGTGGACAGGGGGCGATTAATGAAAAACTGTTTTTT. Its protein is CASSGQGAINEKLFF.

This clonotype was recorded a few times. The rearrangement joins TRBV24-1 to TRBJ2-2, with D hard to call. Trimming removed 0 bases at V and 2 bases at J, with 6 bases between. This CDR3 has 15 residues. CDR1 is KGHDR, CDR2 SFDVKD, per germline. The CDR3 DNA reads TGTGCCACCAGTGATTTGGGCCACAACACCGGGGAGCTGTTTTTT. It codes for CATSDLGHNTGELFF.

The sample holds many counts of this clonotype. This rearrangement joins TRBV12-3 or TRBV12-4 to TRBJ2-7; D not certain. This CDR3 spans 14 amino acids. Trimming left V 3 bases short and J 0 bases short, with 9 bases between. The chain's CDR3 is CASSLGGGSYEQYF. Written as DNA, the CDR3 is TGTGCCAGCAGTTTGGGCGGTGGCTCCTACGAGCAGTACTTC.

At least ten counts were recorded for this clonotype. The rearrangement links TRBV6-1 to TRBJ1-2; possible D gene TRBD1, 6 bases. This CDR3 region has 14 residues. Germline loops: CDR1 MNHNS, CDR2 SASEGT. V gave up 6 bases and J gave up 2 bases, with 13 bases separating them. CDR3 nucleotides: TGTGCCAGCAGGCCCGACAGGTCCAACTATGGCTACACCTTC. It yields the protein CASRPDRSNYGYTF.

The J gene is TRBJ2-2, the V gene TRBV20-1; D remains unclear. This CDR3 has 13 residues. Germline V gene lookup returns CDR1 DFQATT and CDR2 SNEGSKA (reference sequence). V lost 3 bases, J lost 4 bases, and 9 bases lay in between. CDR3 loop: CSARSRTTGELFF. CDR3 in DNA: TGCAGTGCTAGGTCCAGGACCACCGGGGAGCTGTTTTTT.

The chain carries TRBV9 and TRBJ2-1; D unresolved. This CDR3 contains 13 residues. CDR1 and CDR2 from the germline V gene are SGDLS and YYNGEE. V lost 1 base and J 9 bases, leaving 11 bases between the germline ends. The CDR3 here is CASSVQTVSEQFF. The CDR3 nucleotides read TGTGCCAGCAGCGTACAGACCGTGAGTGAGCAGTTCTTC.

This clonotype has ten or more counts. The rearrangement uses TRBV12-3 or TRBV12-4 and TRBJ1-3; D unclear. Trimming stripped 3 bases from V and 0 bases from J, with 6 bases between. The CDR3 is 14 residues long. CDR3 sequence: CASSLVSSGNTIYF. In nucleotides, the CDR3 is TGTGCCAGCAGTTTGGTCAGCTCTGGAAACACCATATATTTT.